This T cell receptor beta chain was identified during a study of T cells in Graves' hyperthyroidism and ophthalmopathy. Concerning this clonotype itself: At one of its ends the junction is not consistent with the germline gene, which may arise from a read error.

Researchers amplified the TCR beta CDR3 regions from RNA transcripts. Using the HTBI primer set, a first-round RT-PCR was run on the TCR CDR3. TCRdb reanalysed the multiplex PCR reads using MiXCR and keeps one entry per CDR3 protein. The sample has over 500,000 distinct CDR3 sequences, about 16% seen once. Diagnoses rested on clinical symptoms, serum thyroxine and TRAb, thyroid ultrasound and orbital computed tomography. This CDR3 region has 15 residues. Germline V gene data show CDR1 as SGHRS and CDR2 as YFSETQ. The rearrangement uses TRBV5-1 and TRBJ2-5; D not resolved. This clonotype originated in a woman aged 25 to 39 with Graves' ophthalmopathy. Specimen: blood. This chain's CDR3 is CASSHPWQTQETQYF. The CDR3 bases are TGTGCCAGCAGCCACCCCTGGCAAACGCAAGAGACCCAGTACTTC. The entire variable domain, with the rest obtained from reference TRBV5-1 and TRBJ2-5, is as follows: KAGVTQTPRYLIKTRGQQVTLSCSPISGHRSVSWYQQTPGQGLQFLFEYFSETQRNKGNFPGRFSGRQFSNSRSEMNVSTLELGDSALYLCASSHPWQTQETQYFGPGTRLLVL.